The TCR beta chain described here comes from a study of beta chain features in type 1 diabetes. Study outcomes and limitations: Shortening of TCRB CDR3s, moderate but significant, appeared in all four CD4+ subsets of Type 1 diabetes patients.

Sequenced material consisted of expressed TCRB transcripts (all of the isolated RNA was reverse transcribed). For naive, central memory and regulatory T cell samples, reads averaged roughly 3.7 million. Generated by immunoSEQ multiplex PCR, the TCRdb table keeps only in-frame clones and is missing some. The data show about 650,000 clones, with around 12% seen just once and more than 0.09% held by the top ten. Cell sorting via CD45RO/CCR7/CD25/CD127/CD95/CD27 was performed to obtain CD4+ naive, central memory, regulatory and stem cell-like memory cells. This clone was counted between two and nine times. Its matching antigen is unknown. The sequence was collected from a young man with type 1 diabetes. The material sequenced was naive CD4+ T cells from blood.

The CDR3 nucleotides read TGCACCTTGAGGGCGACTGAAGCTTTCTTT. As protein: CTLRATEAFF. The chain combines TRBV29-1 with TRBJ1-1; no definite D call. Per germline, CDR1 SQVTM and CDR2 ANQGSEA. This CDR3 is 10 amino acids long.